A single sample gave rise to the 23 T cell receptor beta chains below, sequenced in a study of cytomegalovirus exposure and HLA in healthy donors. A multiplex PCR was run with 60 Vbeta primers and 13 Jbeta primers. Assay used: immunoSEQ multiplex PCR; TCRdb lists only in-frame clones, some missing. Among approximately 170,000 clones listed, less than 90% were seen once. The sequencing sample was made of PBMCs. The receptors were gathered from a middle-aged man in good health and CMV-seropositive.

V is TRBV7-9 and J is TRBJ1-1, with 8 bases aligning to TRBD1. The CDR3 loop spans 14 amino acids. With 4 bases clipped from V and 3 bases from J, the junction kept 4 bases outside the gene matches. Germline V gene sequence: CDR1 SEHNR, CDR2 FQNEAQ (reference sequence). CDR3 protein: CASSSQGADTEAFF. The CDR3 region has the DNA TGTGCCAGCAGCTCGCAGGGGGCGGACACTGAAGCTTTCTTT. Full variable domain (missing parts from reference TRBV7-9 and TRBJ1-1): DTGVSQNPRHKITKRGQNVTFRCDPISEHNRLYWYRQTLGQGPEFLTYFQNEAQLEKSRLLSDRFSAERPKGSFSTLEIQRTEQGDSAMYLCASSSQGADTEAFFGQGTRLTVV.

The chain employs TRBV28 and TRBJ1-1; 10 nucleotides match TRBD1. V trimming: 1 base; J trimming: 0 bases; junction bases outside the gene matches: 2. Germline CDR1 reads MDHEN; CDR2 reads SYDVKM. CDR3 length: 16 residues. The CDR3 region is CASSLSGQGLNTEAFF. The CDR3 DNA sequence: TGTGCCAGCAGTTTATCGGGACAGGGGCTGAACACTGAAGCTTTCTTT.

The gene calls are TRBV11-2 and TRBJ2-3, with 8 positions matching TRBD2. Germline V gene sequence: CDR1 SGHAT, CDR2 FQNNGV. The trim removed 0 bases at V and 2 bases at J, leaving 1 base unmatched. The CDR3 consists of 15 residues. CDR3 sequence reads: CASSLDGRATDTQYF. The CDR3 DNA sequence: TGTGCCAGCAGCTTAGACGGGAGGGCCACAGATACGCAGTATTTT.

For the CDR3, the DNA is TGTGCCAGCAGCTCACCAGGGGAACTGGGAAACACCATATATTTT. Residues: CASSSPGELGNTIYF. The chain joins TRBV5-6 to TRBJ1-3; D may be TRBD1 (6 bases). V was cut by 3 bases and J by 4 bases, with 14 bases left in between. The CDR3 length is 15 residues. CDR1 is SGHDT, CDR2 YYEEEE, per germline.

J is TRBJ2-1 and V is TRBV30; 8 bases are a match to TRBD2. Trimming removed 2 bases from V and 7 bases from J; junction bases left unmatched: 10. The germline gives CDR1 GTSNPN, CDR2 SVGIG (reference sequence). The CDR3 consists of 15 residues. The CDR3 sequence: CAWSLIGRAGNEQFF. Here the CDR3 DNA reads TGTGCCTGGAGTTTGATCGGGAGGGCCGGGAATGAGCAGTTCTTC.

This clone was observed once. The chain couples TRBV19 to TRBJ1-1; D unresolved. The CDR3 totals 16 residues. Germline V gene data show CDR1 as LNHDA and CDR2 as SQIVND (reference sequence). V was pared by 5 bases and J by 0 bases, with 16 bases between. Here the CDR3 reads CASSVYRGRLNTEAFF. The CDR3 DNA is TGTGCCAGTAGTGTCTACCGCGGCCGTTTGAACACTGAAGCTTTCTTT.

V usage is TRBV19 and J usage is TRBJ1-2; 9 bases map to TRBD1. With V trimmed by 6 bases and J by 4 bases, 9 bases remained unmatched. CDR1 LNHDA and CDR2 SQIVND come from the germline V gene (reference sequence). The CDR3 has 15 amino acids. This chain's CDR3 is CASRNAPGQGYGYTF. Here the CDR3 DNA reads TGTGCCAGTAGAAACGCGCCGGGACAGGGCTATGGCTACACCTTC.

The table lists this clone with a few counts. J is TRBJ2-1 and V is TRBV19; 9 nucleotides align to TRBD2. Unmatched junction bases numbered 7, after V lost 4 bases and J lost 6 bases. CDR1 and CDR2 from the germline V gene are LNHDA and SQIVND (reference sequence). The CDR3 has 15 amino acids. For the CDR3, the DNA is TGTGCCAGTAGTACAGCGGGGGGCGGGCCCAATGAGCAGTTCTTC. Its translation is CASSTAGGGPNEQFF. Complete variable domain (other parts from reference TRBV19 and TRBJ2-1): DGGITQSPKYLFRKEGQNVTLSCEQNLNHDAMYWYRQDPGQGLRLIYYSQIVNDFQKGDIAEGYSVSREKKESFPLTVTSAQKNPTAFYLCASSTAGGGPNEQFFGPGTRLTVL.

The gene calls are TRBV6-6 and TRBJ2-2; 7 bases agree with TRBD2. CDR1 MNHNY and CDR2 SVGAGI come from the germline V gene (reference sequence). The CDR3 sequence is 16 residues long. J was trimmed by 0 bases and V by 6 bases; bases with no gene match: 7. CDR3 nucleotides: TGTGCCAGCAGGCCCACCGGGACTACGAACACCGGGGAGCTGTTTTTT. This gives the protein CASRPTGTTNTGELFF.

Only a few counts were recorded for this clone. The V and J genes are TRBV7-6 and TRBJ2-2; D not certain. V shed 2 bases and J shed 0 bases, with 10 bases lying between them. The CDR3 runs 16 residues. CDR1 SGHVS and CDR2 FNYEAQ come from the germline V gene. CDR3 nucleotides: TGTGCCAGCAGCTTACTCCGGTTCTCGAACACCGGGGAGCTGTTTTTT. It yields the protein CASSLLRFSNTGELFF.

The rearrangement links TRBV10-2 to TRBJ2-7; maybe TRBD2 (6 bases). V lost 6 bases and J lost 4, with 13 bases in between. This CDR3 spans 13 amino acids. Germline V gene data show CDR1 as WSHSY and CDR2 as SAAADI. CDR3 loop: CASSPLTSYEQYF. The CDR3 nucleotides are TGCGCCAGCAGCCCCCTGACTAGTTACGAGCAGTACTTC.

The gene calls are TRBV6-1 and TRBJ2-6, with 8 bases lining up with TRBD1. Germline V lookup: CDR1 MNHNS, CDR2 SASEGT. This CDR3 comprises 15 residues. The V segment lost 7 bases and the J segment 3 bases; nucleotides outside the gene matches: 5. CDR3 DNA: TGTGCCAGCACCTCAGGGGGCGGTGGGGCCAACGTCCTGACTTTC. Amino acids: CASTSGGGGANVLTF.

The gene calls are TRBV9 and TRBJ1-4; possibly TRBD1 for D (5 bases). This CDR3 has 17 residues. Trimming stripped 0 bases from V and 3 bases from J, with 15 bases between. CDR1 is SGDLS, CDR2 YYNGEE, per germline. CDR3 DNA: TGTGCCAGCAGCGTAGGATGGGGGAGGGAAGCTAATGAAAAACTGTTTTTT. It encodes CASSVGWGREANEKLFF.

The chain combines TRBV9 with TRBJ2-1; 16 bases are shared with TRBD2. The V and J ends lost 5 bases and 6 bases, in that order; junction bases with no gene match: 2. The CDR3 contains 15 residues. CDR1 is SGDLS, CDR2 YYNGEE, per germline. The CDR3 sequence: CASRGLAGGSNEQFF. The CDR3 DNA reads TGTGCCAGCAGGGGACTAGCGGGAGGGAGCAATGAGCAGTTCTTC.

The chain recombines TRBV2 with TRBJ2-5; D not certain. CDR1 is SNHLY, CDR2 FYNNEI, per germline. Between the trimmed V and J ends, which lost 5 bases and 2 bases, there was a span of 9 bases. The CDR3 totals 13 residues. The CDR3 region has the DNA TGTGCCAGCAGTAGACGGGTACAAGAGACCCAGTACTTC. The encoded protein is CASSRRVQETQYF.

This clone was picked up one time. J is TRBJ2-7 and V is TRBV5-8; tentatively, D is TRBD2 (5 bases). The V gene lost 0 bases and the J gene lost 2 bases, with 12 bases spanning the gap. This CDR3 region has 15 residues. CDR1 and CDR2 (germline): SGHTS, YDEGEE. CDR3: CASSLEAGRPYEQYF. CDR3 DNA: TGTGCCAGCAGCTTGGAGGCGGGCCGACCCTACGAGCAGTACTTC.

This chain links TRBV27 with TRBJ2-1; tentatively, D is TRBD1 (5 bases). V was cut by 6 bases and J by 4 bases, with 13 bases left in between. The CDR3 spans 14 residues. CDR1 is MNHEY and CDR2 is SMNVEV in the germline V gene (reference sequence). The chain's CDR3 is CASSFGADYNEQFF. CDR3 DNA sequence: TGTGCCAGCAGCTTTGGGGCGGATTACAATGAGCAGTTCTTC.

The rearrangement uses TRBV18 and TRBJ1-2; D uncertain. CDR1 is KGHSH and CDR2 is LQKENI in the germline V gene. With 2 bases removed from V and 2 bases from J, the gap between germline ends came to 9 bases. CDR3 length: 14 residues. The CDR3 region is CASSPFPKNYGYTF. CDR3 coding DNA: TGTGCCAGCTCACCATTTCCCAAAAACTATGGCTACACCTTC.

V and J are TRBV27 and TRBJ2-1; 10 bases map to TRBD2. The CDR3 length is 17 residues. The germline gives CDR1 MNHEY, CDR2 SMNVEV (reference sequence). V trimming: 3 bases; J trimming: 2 bases; junction bases outside the gene matches: 7. The CDR3 region is CASSFGGGLATYNEQFF. In DNA, the CDR3 is TGTGCCAGCAGTTTCGGGGGGGGACTAGCGACCTACAATGAGCAGTTCTTC.

The chain has TRBV7-9 and TRBJ1-1; no clear D. Trimming took 0 bases from V and 4 from J, leaving 6 bases between them. This CDR3 is 13 amino acids long. Germline values: CDR1 SEHNR, CDR2 FQNEAQ (reference sequence). The CDR3 bases are TGTGCCAGCAGCTTAGCGCGGGCCACTGAAGCTTTCTTT. As protein: CASSLARATEAFF.

As regards this clone: Other DNA sequences in the sample encode the same CDR3. This chain links TRBV19 with TRBJ1-6; D is uncertain. There are 15 residues in the CDR3. From germline, CDR1 is LNHDA and CDR2 SQIVND (reference sequence). Trimming shortened V by 3 bases and J by 6 bases, and 12 bases separated the two germline ends. The CDR3 DNA reads as TGTGCCAGTAGTATGGGCCAGTTCGTTAATTCACCCCTCCACTTT. Translation: CASSMGQFVNSPLHF. Full variable domain (remainder filled in from reference TRBV19 and TRBJ1-6): DGGITQSPKYLFRKEGQNVTLSCEQNLNHDAMYWYRQDPGQGLRLIYYSQIVNDFQKGDIAEGYSVSREKKESFPLTVTSAQKNPTAFYLCASSMGQFVNSPLHFGNGTRLTVT.

The chain has TRBV13 and TRBJ1-2; D unclear. The germline V gene has CDR1 PRHDT and CDR2 FYEKMQ (reference sequence). The CDR3 extends over 12 amino acids. The V gene lost 5 bases and the J gene lost 1 base, with 5 bases spanning the gap. CDR3 nucleotides: TGTGCCAGCAGCCGCGTTAACTATGGCTACACCTTC. Amino acid sequence: CASSRVNYGYTF. The full variable domain, in which reference TRBV13 and TRBJ1-2 provide the parts outside the CDR3, is AAGVIQSPRHLIKEKRETATLKCYPIPRHDTVYWYQQGPGQDPQFLISFYEKMQSDKGSIPDRFSAQQFSDYHSELNMSSLELGDSALYFCASSRVNYGYTFGSGTRLTVV.

This clone showed up just a few times. This chain connects TRBV19 to TRBJ1-5; D uncertain. The V end was cut by 0 bases, the J end by 7 bases, with 10 bases between. The length of the CDR3 is 14 residues. CDR1 and CDR2 (germline): LNHDA, SQIVND (reference sequence). The CDR3 DNA sequence: TGTGCCAGTAGTATAGAGGCCTCAAAGCAGCCCCAGCATTTT. As protein: CASSIEASKQPQHF.